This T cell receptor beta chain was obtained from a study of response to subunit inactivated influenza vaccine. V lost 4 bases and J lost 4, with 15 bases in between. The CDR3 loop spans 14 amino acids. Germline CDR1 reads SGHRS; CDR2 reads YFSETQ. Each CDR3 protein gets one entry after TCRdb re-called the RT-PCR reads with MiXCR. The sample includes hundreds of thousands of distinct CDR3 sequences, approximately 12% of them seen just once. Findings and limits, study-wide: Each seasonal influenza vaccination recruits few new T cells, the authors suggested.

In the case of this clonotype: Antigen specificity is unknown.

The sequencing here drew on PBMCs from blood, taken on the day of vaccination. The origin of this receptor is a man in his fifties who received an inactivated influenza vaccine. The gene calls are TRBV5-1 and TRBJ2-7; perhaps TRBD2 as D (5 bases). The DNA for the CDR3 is TGCGCCAGCAGCGCGGGTCGTTTGGGGTACGAGCAGTACTTC. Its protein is CASSAGRLGYEQYF.